A single sample is the source of the 2 T cell receptor beta chains below, sequenced in a study of blood T cell repertoires in COVID-19. Libraries were prepared by immunoSEQ multiplex PCR; TCRdb keeps only in-frame clonotypes and omits some of them. The table has 85,000 to 100,000 clones, over 70% seen once; the top ten hold about 8.7%. What was sequenced was peripheral blood. The source is a man in his fifties who had recovered from COVID-19.

J is TRBJ2-3 and V is TRBV5-4, with a possible D match to TRBD1 (6 bases). Germline lookup yields CDR1 SGHNT and CDR2 YYREEE (reference sequence). V lost 1 base and J lost 2, with 17 bases in between. This CDR3 contains 17 residues. The DNA for the CDR3 is TGTGCCAGCAGCTTGCTGAGGGGGAGAAGCCCCACAGATACGCAGTATTTT. Protein sequence: CASSLLRGRSPTDTQYF.

The chain has TRBV30 and TRBJ1-2, with TRBD1 matching over 8 bases. Germline V gives CDR1 GTSNPN, CDR2 SVGIG (reference sequence). The CDR3 extends over 15 amino acids. The ends lost 2 bases at V and 0 bases at J; junction bases unmatched: 5. The DNA of the CDR3 is TGTGCCTGGAGTACAGGGGGGCGAGCTAACTATGGCTACACCTTC. This gives the protein CAWSTGGRANYGYTF.